This T cell receptor beta chain was obtained from a study of response to subunit inactivated influenza vaccine. Via MiXCR, TCRdb re-called the RT-PCR reads, giving one row per CDR3 protein. The data show some 500,000 distinct CDR3 sequences, with 16% seen just once and less than 4% held by the top ten. This clonotype was observed many times. V lost 1 base and J 2 bases, leaving 3 bases between the germline ends. The CDR3 is made up of 12 amino acids. Germline CDR1 and CDR2: SNHLY and FYNNEI. Source: CD4+ T cells sorted from PBMCs, taken about 23 months after vaccination. The chain employs TRBV2 and TRBJ2-7; D gene uncertain. The source of this sequence is a man aged 45-69 years who received an inactivated influenza vaccine. The CDR3 reads CASSEGPYEQYF. The CDR3 region has the DNA TGTGCCAGCAGTGAAGGACCCTACGAGCAGTACTTC.